Presented here are 21 T cell receptor beta chains from one specimen sequenced in a study of cytomegalovirus exposure and HLA in healthy donors. Assay: immunoSEQ multiplex PCR; the TCRdb copy retains only in-frame clones and omits some. This sample has 150,000 or so clones, with around 84% found just once. Input material: PBMCs. Receptors originate from a human donor in good health.

The chain joins TRBV19 to TRBJ1-1; TRBD1 might be the D (6 bases). Trimming took 7 bases from V and 3 from J, leaving 18 bases between them. CDR1 and CDR2 (germline): LNHDA, SQIVND (reference sequence). The CDR3 has 15 residues. CDR3 in amino acids: CASTNLRGADTEAFF. The CDR3 DNA sequence: TGTGCCAGTACCAATCTACGGGGGGCCGACACTGAAGCTTTCTTT.

The table lists this clone with a count of one. The rearrangement links TRBV6-1 to TRBJ1-5, with D possibly matching TRBD1 (5 bases). V gave up 10 bases and J gave up 4 bases, with 11 bases separating them. CDR3 length equals 12 residues. Germline V lookup: CDR1 MNHNS, CDR2 SASEGT. The CDR3 loop reads CAIGGSNQPQHF. In nucleotides, the CDR3 is TGTGCCATTGGGGGGTCTAATCAGCCCCAGCATTTT.

The chain recombines TRBV5-8 with TRBJ2-1, with D tentatively TRBD2 (5 bases). Germline V CDR1 and CDR2: SGHTS, YDEGEE. The length of the CDR3 is 15 residues. Trimming removed 3 bases from V and 2 bases from J, with 12 bases in between. The CDR3 DNA reads TGTGCCAGCAGCTCCCTAGCTATGACCTACAATGAGCAGTTCTTC. It yields the protein CASSSLAMTYNEQFF.

This clone was picked up one time. The V and J genes are TRBV29-1 and TRBJ2-3; D ambiguous. The germline V gene encodes CDR1 SQVTM and CDR2 ANQGSEA. This CDR3 has 18 amino acids. Trimming took off 3 bases at V and 0 bases at J, with 22 bases between the two ends. The CDR3 region is CSVELPVALVPSTDTQYF. CDR3 nucleotide sequence: TGCAGCGTTGAGCTCCCAGTGGCATTGGTCCCTAGCACAGATACGCAGTATTTT.

The genes are TRBV6-6 and TRBJ1-2; 7 bases match TRBD1. The V segment lost 5 bases and the J segment 3 bases; nucleotides outside the gene matches: 3. The CDR3 spans 13 residues. CDR1 is MNHNY, CDR2 SVGAGI, per germline (reference sequence). CDR3 protein: CASSGQEYYGYTF. DNA of the CDR3: TGTGCCAGCAGTGGACAGGAGTACTATGGCTACACCTTC.

The chain has TRBV18 and TRBJ2-1; D not resolved. The CDR3 consists of 17 residues. The V and J ends lost 0 bases and 1 base respectively, with 13 bases between them. Germline V CDR1 and CDR2: KGHSH, LQKENI. Here the CDR3 reads CASSPPGYDASYNEQFF. CDR3 nucleotides: TGTGCCAGCTCACCACCGGGCTATGACGCATCCTACAATGAGCAGTTCTTC.

Only one count was recorded for this clone. The chain is built from TRBV6-5 and TRBJ2-1, with D possibly TRBD2 on 6 matching bases. This CDR3 region has 15 residues. Germline V gene lookup returns CDR1 MNHEY and CDR2 SVGAGI. Trimming shortened V by 4 bases and J by 4 bases, and 14 bases separated the two germline ends. The CDR3 is CASSSGLPFYNEQFF. CDR3 nucleotides: TGTGCCAGCAGTTCGGGACTGCCCTTTTACAATGAGCAGTTCTTC.

This clone showed up just once. This chain connects TRBV7-2 to TRBJ2-1; maybe TRBD1 (5 bases). The CDR3 has 16 amino acids. V lost 5 bases and J lost 0, with 14 bases in between. CDR1 and CDR2 from the germline V gene are SGHTA and FQGNSA. The CDR3 loop is CASSDLRQGSYNEQFF. The CDR3 DNA reads TGTGCCAGCAGCGACCTACGTCAGGGCTCCTACAATGAGCAGTTCTTC.

The chain recombines TRBV11-2 with TRBJ2-3, with a tentative D call TRBD2 (6 bases). The CDR3 sequence is 15 residues long. Trimming removed 5 bases from V and 3 bases from J, with 15 bases in between. CDR1 is SGHAT, CDR2 FQNNGV, per germline. The CDR3 is CASSPLIGRTDTQYF. The CDR3 nucleotides are TGTGCCAGCAGCCCCCTGATCGGGAGAACAGATACGCAGTATTTT.

The V gene is TRBV6-5, the J gene TRBJ2-7; a possible D gene is TRBD1 (5 bases). Per the germline V gene, CDR1 is MNHEY and CDR2 is SVGAGI. V shed 7 bases and J shed 3 bases, with 13 bases lying between them. This CDR3 has 13 amino acids. Here the CDR3 reads CASNGGRDYEQYF. The DNA for the CDR3 is TGTGCCAGCAACGGTGGCAGGGACTACGAGCAGTACTTC.

The CDR3 nucleotides are TGTGCCAGCAGCTTAGGGGGCACAAGCAATCAGCCCCAGCATTTT. Amino acids: CASSLGGTSNQPQHF. The chain recombines TRBV7-2 with TRBJ1-5; tentative D call: TRBD1 (5 bases). From germline, CDR1 is SGHTA and CDR2 FQGNSA. V gave up 1 base and J gave up 1 base, with 8 bases separating them. CDR3 length: 15 residues.

This chain connects TRBV6-6 to TRBJ2-7, with D perhaps matching TRBD1 (6 bases). Trimming removed 0 bases at V and 0 bases at J, with 6 bases between. The CDR3 consists of 14 residues. CDR1 MNHNY and CDR2 SVGAGI come from the germline V gene (reference sequence). The CDR3 nucleotides are TGTGCCAGCAGTTACTCAGGGGGCTCCTACGAGCAGTACTTC. Encoded protein: CASSYSGGSYEQYF.

The chain carries TRBV6-6 and TRBJ2-1, with a possible D match to TRBD1 (5 bases). Germline lookup yields CDR1 MNHNY and CDR2 SVGAGI (reference sequence). V lost 2 bases to trimming and J lost 0 bases, with 8 bases between them. This CDR3 has 15 residues. CDR3 DNA: TGTGCCAGCAGTTACGGCCAGGGCTCCTACAATGAGCAGTTCTTC. It translates to CASSYGQGSYNEQFF.

The chain recombines TRBV9 with TRBJ2-5; D might be TRBD1 (6 bases). V gave up 3 bases and J gave up 0 bases, with 9 bases separating them. The CDR3 consists of 14 residues. Germline CDR1 SGDLS, CDR2 YYNGEE. For the CDR3, the DNA is TGTGCCAGCAGCGACGGACAGAACCAAGAGACCCAGTACTTC. Protein: CASSDGQNQETQYF.

CDR3 sequence: CSVQEGAEKLFF. CDR3 coding DNA: TGCAGCGTCCAAGAAGGGGCAGAAAAACTGTTTTTT. The chain employs TRBV29-1 and TRBJ1-4; D possibly corresponds to TRBD1 (5 bases). CDR1 and CDR2 (germline): SQVTM, ANQGSEA. V was clipped by 6 bases and J by 8 bases, with 13 bases between them. CDR3 length: 12 residues.

This clone was seen a handful of times. V gene TRBV6-5 combines with J gene TRBJ1-2; D gene uncertain. Germline CDR1 and CDR2: MNHEY and SVGAGI. This CDR3 spans 11 amino acids. Trimming removed 6 bases from V and 5 bases from J, with 7 bases in between. CDR3 nucleotide sequence: TGTGCCAGCAGCGACATGTATGGCTACACCTTC. It codes for CASSDMYGYTF.

CDR3: CASSDRGGGRFF. CDR3 DNA: TGTGCCAGCAGCGACCGGGGCGGAGGGCGGTTCTTC. V usage is TRBV7-6 and J usage is TRBJ2-1; the D gene is possibly TRBD2 (6 bases). The CDR3 length is 12 residues. V lost 5 bases to trimming and J lost 15 bases, with 17 bases between them. CDR1 is SGHVS and CDR2 is FNYEAQ in the germline V gene. Full variable domain (remainder filled in from reference TRBV7-6 and TRBJ2-1): GAGVSQSPRYKVTKRGQDVALRCDPISGHVSLYWYRQALGQGPEFLTYFNYEAQQDKSGLPNDRFSAERPEGSISTLTIQRTEQRDSAMYRCASSDRGGGRFFGPGTRLTVL.

The chain combines TRBV4-3 with TRBJ1-4; possible D gene TRBD1, 5 bases. Germline V gene data show CDR1 as LGHNA and CDR2 as YSLEER. This CDR3 comprises 16 residues. Deletions cut 0 bases from V and 1 base from J, with 9 bases between. In DNA, the CDR3 is TGCGCCAGCAGCCAAGAAAGGAGGGGAACTAATGAAAAACTGTTTTTT. Protein: CASSQERRGTNEKLFF.

This rearrangement joins TRBV4-1 to TRBJ1-1; D remains ambiguous. Germline assignment: CDR1 MGHRA and CDR2 YSYEKL. Trimming left V 0 bases short and J 4 bases short, with 9 bases between. CDR3 length: 14 residues. CDR3 region: CASSQDEFGTEAFF. The CDR3 DNA reads as TGCGCCAGCAGCCAAGACGAGTTTGGCACTGAAGCTTTCTTT.

The rearrangement joins TRBV2 to TRBJ1-2; no clear D. V dropped 6 bases and J dropped 6 bases, with 23 bases sitting between them. The germline V gene has CDR1 SNHLY and CDR2 FYNNEI. The CDR3 contains 16 residues. Written as DNA, the CDR3 is TGTGCCAGCAGCGCCCAACCAAGCCTACCCTTGGATGGCTACACCTTC. It yields the protein CASSAQPSLPLDGYTF.

The CDR3 reads CAISDSQGLGTNEKLFF. The CDR3 region has the DNA TGTGCCATCAGTGATAGTCAGGGCCTGGGTACTAATGAAAAACTGTTTTTT. The J gene is TRBJ1-4, the V gene TRBV10-3, with D perhaps TRBD1 (5 bases). Germline CDR1 is ENHRY and CDR2 is SYGVKD. This CDR3 contains 17 residues. V was pared by 3 bases and J by 2 bases, with 16 bases between.